This paragraph reports one T cell receptor beta chain. Its antigen remains unknown. This sample is part of a study of shared clonotypes between healthy human individuals. The overall study: Each donor contributed plates that comprised three CD4 naive, three CD4 memory, two CD8 naive and one CD8 memory. Study-level points and caveats: A generally larger estimated richness was seen in naive subsets than in memory subsets. A few donors showed sharing of around 5% of naive CD4 clonotypes. Only a few donors were included, so the genetic and exposure-history diversity represented was limited.

Assay used: immunoSEQ multiplex PCR; TCRdb lists only in-frame clones, some missing. The table includes approximately 2.5 million clones, over 85% detected once. V shed 4 bases and J shed 2 bases, with 14 bases lying between them. CDR3 size: 15 residues. Germline values: CDR1 MNHNS, CDR2 SASEGT. The source material was naive CD4+ T cells from PBMCs. Subset noted: CD45RA+ positively selected. The chain employs TRBV6-1 and TRBJ1-2, with D possibly being TRBD1 (5 bases). This clonotype was sampled from a man between 18 and 29 years old in good health. Some clones in this sample may be carry-over from other donors' samples. This CDR3 is CASSGGGGSNYGYTF. The CDR3 DNA sequence: TGTGCCAGCAGTGGGGGTGGGGGTTCGAACTATGGCTACACCTTC.